The entry that follows covers one T cell receptor (beta chain) sequence. Its cognate antigen is unknown. This specimen comes from a study of cytomegalovirus exposure and HLA in healthy donors. Germline loops: CDR1 MNHEY, CDR2 SMNVEV (reference sequence). This CDR3 comprises 14 residues. PCR was performed using 60 Vbeta and 13 Jbeta primers. The table came from immunoSEQ multiplex PCR; TCRdb's copy has only in-frame clones and leaves some out. Of 120,000 to 150,000 clones listed, about 80% are singletons. General study results and limits: Later on, analysis showed that most CMV-associated TCR beta chains appeared to be HLA-restricted.

The sample taken for sequencing was PBMCs. The origin of this receptor is a male donor in good health and CMV-seronegative. V is TRBV27 and J is TRBJ2-5; no clear D gene. The end of the DNA aligns better with TRBJ2-7, so the J call may be wrong. The CDR3 DNA reads as TGTGCCAGCAGTCCAGTTGACAACTCCTACGAGCAGTACTTC. As protein: CASSPVDNSYEQYF.